The entry that follows covers one T cell receptor (beta chain) sequence. Its antigen is still unknown. Germline V gene data show CDR1 as SGDLS and CDR2 as YYNGEE. The CDR3 consists of 15 residues. J lost 4 bases, V lost 0 bases, and 2 bases had no gene match. Assay: immunoSEQ multiplex PCR; the TCRdb copy retains only in-frame clones and omits some. The table has about 48,000 clones, around 87% seen once. The sample comes from a study of OX40 agonist ivuxolimab in advanced cancers. Findings and caveats of the study: The investigators did not determine what antigen specificity the expanded peripheral T cells had. With doses of 0.1 to 3.0 mg/kg, CD4+ and CD8+ blood T cells had undergone clonal expansion by week 6. The mean number of expanded clones was higher in CD8+ T cells than in CD4+.

The TCR was taken from an adult with an advanced solid tumor such as melanoma, head and neck, liver or kidney cancer. The V call is TRBV9, the J call TRBJ2-5; TRBD2 matches at 11 bases. The sequencing here drew on CD4+ or CD8+ T cells sorted from blood, taken in a trial of the OX40 agonist ivuxolimab. This chain's CDR3 is CASSVVAGGPETQYF. In DNA, the CDR3 is TGTGCCAGCAGCGTAGTAGCGGGGGGGCCAGAGACCCAGTACTTC.